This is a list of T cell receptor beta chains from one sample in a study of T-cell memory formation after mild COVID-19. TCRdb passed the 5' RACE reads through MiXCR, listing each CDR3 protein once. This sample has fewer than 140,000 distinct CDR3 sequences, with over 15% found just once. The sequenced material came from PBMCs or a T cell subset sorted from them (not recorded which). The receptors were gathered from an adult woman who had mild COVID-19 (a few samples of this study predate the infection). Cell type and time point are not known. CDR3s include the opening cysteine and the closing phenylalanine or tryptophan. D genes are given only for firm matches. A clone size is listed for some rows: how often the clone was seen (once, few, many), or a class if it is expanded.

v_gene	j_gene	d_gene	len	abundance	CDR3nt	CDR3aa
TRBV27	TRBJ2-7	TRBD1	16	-	TGTGCCAGCAGTTTTTACGAGGACAGGGGGAACTACGAGCAGTACTTC	CASSFYEDRGNYEQYF
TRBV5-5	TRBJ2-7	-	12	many	TGTGCCAGCAGCTTAGGGACTTACGAGCAGTACTTC	CASSLGTYEQYF
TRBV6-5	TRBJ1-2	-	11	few	TGTGCCAGCAGTCTTGGGGGCGGCTACACCTTC	CASSLGGGYTF
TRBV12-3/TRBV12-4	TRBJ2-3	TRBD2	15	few	TGTGCCAGCAGTTTGGGGCTAGCGGGAGAGGATACGCAGTATTTT	CASSLGLAGEDTQYF
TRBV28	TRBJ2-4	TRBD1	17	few	TGTGCCAGCACCGAGGACAGGGGATCCCTAGCCAAAAACATTCAGTACTTC	CASTEDRGSLAKNIQYF
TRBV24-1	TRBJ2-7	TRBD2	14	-	TGTGCCACCAGTGCCTCGGGGGGGTCCCTCGAGCAGTACTTC	CATSASGGSLEQYF
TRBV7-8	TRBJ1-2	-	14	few	TGTGCCAGCAGTCTTATAGGACAAGGGTATGGCTACACCTTC	CASSLIGQGYGYTF
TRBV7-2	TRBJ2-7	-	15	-	TGTGCCAGCAGCCCATTGGGGTCAGGGCAGAGCGAGCAGTACTTC	CASSPLGSGQSEQYF
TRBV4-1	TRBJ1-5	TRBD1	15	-	TGCGCCAGCAGTCTAACGACAGGGGTAAATCAGCCCCAGCATTTT	CASSLTTGVNQPQHF
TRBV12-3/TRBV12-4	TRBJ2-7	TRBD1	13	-	TGTGCCAGCAGTACAGGGGGCTATGGGGAGCAGTACTTC	CASSTGGYGEQYF
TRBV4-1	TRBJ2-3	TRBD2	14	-	TGCGCCAGCAGCCTTGGACTAGACACAGATACGCAGTATTTT	CASSLGLDTDTQYF
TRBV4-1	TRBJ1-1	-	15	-	TGCGCCAGCAGCCAGTTCCCCCTGGGCGGTCGTGAAGCTTTCTTT	CASSQFPLGGREAFF
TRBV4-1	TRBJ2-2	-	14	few	TGCGCCAGCAGCCGTACACAGGGAGACGGGGAGCTGTTTTTT	CASSRTQGDGELFF
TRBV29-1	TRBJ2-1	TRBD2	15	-	TGCAGCGTGGGGTTCGGCGGGGGGGCCTACAATGAGCAGTTCTTC	CSVGFGGGAYNEQFF
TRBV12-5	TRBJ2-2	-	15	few	TGTGCTAGTGGTTTTCCACTAGCCCCCACCGGGGAGCTGTTTTTT	CASGFPLAPTGELFF
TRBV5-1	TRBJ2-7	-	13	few	TGCGCCAGCAGCTACCGGGACCCCTACGAGCAGTACTTC	CASSYRDPYEQYF
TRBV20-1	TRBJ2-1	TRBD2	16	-	TGCAGTGCTAGAGATTGGGAGGGCTCGTCCTACAATGAGCAGTTCTTC	CSARDWEGSSYNEQFF
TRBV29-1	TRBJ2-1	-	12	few	TGCAGCGTTGATCTCGCGTCCGATGAGCAGTTCTTC	CSVDLASDEQFF
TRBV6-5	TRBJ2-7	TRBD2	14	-	TGTGCCAGCAGTCGACTAGCGGGTTATGACGAGCAGTACTTC	CASSRLAGYDEQYF
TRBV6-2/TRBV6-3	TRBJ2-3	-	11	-	TGTGCCAGCAGTTTCCCAGATACGCAGTATTTT	CASSFPDTQYF